Listed below are T cell receptor beta chains from one sample, sequenced in a study of cytomegalovirus exposure and HLA in healthy donors. Data came from immunoSEQ multiplex PCR; TCRdb stores just in-frame clones and leaves some out. The data contain 100,000 or so clones, roughly 74% of them singletons. Sequencing was carried out using PBMCs. All receptors come from a woman in her 40s in good health and CMV-seronegative. Each CDR3 is given without its conserved first and last residue. Clone size, where shown, is once, few, many, or a class for clones that have expanded.

TRBV4-1	TRBJ2-3	.	ASSHPHGDRGTDTQY
TRBV30	TRBJ2-6	.	AGARPGANVLT
TRBV7-3	TRBJ2-7	.	ASSPNGQGAGYEQY
TRBV2	TRBJ2-7	few	ASSESGAYEQY
TRBV5-4	TRBJ2-3	.	ASSMGSSGGAWNTQY
TRBV27	TRBJ1-3	once	ASSARGSSGNTIY
TRBV6-5	TRBJ1-6	once	ASSKQGGNSPLH
TRBV20-1	TRBJ1-2	few	SAYNNYGYT
TRBV6-4	TRBJ2-6	few	ASSEREGAGANVLT
TRBV7-6	TRBJ2-7	.	ASSLGQGTYEQY
TRBV5-1	TRBJ2-7	.	ASSLGGAREQY
TRBV13	TRBJ2-3	.	ASSSQGLTDTQY
TRBV19	TRBJ2-2	.	ATEEGGFNTGELF
TRBV14	TRBJ2-7	once	ASSRQGLSYEQY
TRBV7-3	TRBJ2-2	few	ASSLTAGAVTGELF
TRBV5-4	TRBJ2-2	once	ASRAPGNTGELF
TRBV5-4	TRBJ1-1	.	ASSQGAAAF
TRBV11-2	TRBJ2-3	.	ASSWTGSDTQY
TRBV30	TRBJ1-6	.	AWMGPGLSSYNSPLH
TRBV5-5	TRBJ2-6	.	ASRPQGAHSGASVLT
TRBV4-2	TRBJ2-7	.	ASSQERGFEQY
TRBV4-2	TRBJ1-2	few	ASSPSAGSNYGYT
TRBV9	TRBJ2-7	.	ASSPRPGTGLGEQY
TRBV7-9	TRBJ2-5	.	ASSFHPSEQY
TRBV9	TRBJ2-3	.	ASSATSGFTDTQY
TRBV4-1	TRBJ2-5	.	ASSQTEETQY
TRBV4-1	TRBJ2-1	.	ASSQDKAGEAHNEQF
TRBV5-8	TRBJ2-5	.	ASSLRPSGRSGRLQETQY
TRBV29-1	TRBJ2-1	.	SVTSGPYNEQF
TRBV4-1	TRBJ2-7	.	ASSQGHQGIGAYEQY
TRBV25-1	TRBJ2-1	.	ASSESSWAVEQF
TRBV9	.	.	ASSQSGGLTYEQY
TRBV11-1	TRBJ2-1	.	ASSLLAGGPSGEQF
TRBV5-5	TRBJ2-7	.	ASRPGLAAEFYEQY
TRBV7-2	TRBJ1-5	.	ASSPQTGLNQPQH
TRBV7-3	TRBJ2-1	.	ASMMDSSYNEQF
TRBV2	TRBJ1-4	.	ASRGGTVTMF
TRBV9	TRBJ2-1	.	ASSVGGTGNNEQF
TRBV5-5	TRBJ2-7	.	ASSQNYEQY
TRBV27	TRBJ2-7	.	ASSSGTISYEQY
TRBV10-3	TRBJ2-7	medium-sized	AISDLRGYEQY
TRBV7-3	TRBJ2-3	.	ASSHPETDTQY
TRBV21-1	TRBJ2-5	.	ASSKAAPTSGSPGETQY
TRBV4-3	TRBJ2-1	.	ASSPGLAGGDYHNEQF
TRBV30	TRBJ2-1	.	AWSSVPPGDEQF
TRBV5-1	TRBJ2-3	.	ASSYETGWTDTQY
TRBV9	TRBJ1-2	.	ASSGRQGVYGYT
TRBV13	TRBJ1-2	.	ASSSTGTGLYGYT
TRBV29-1	TRBJ2-5	.	SAAGDSSETQY
TRBV6-1	TRBJ2-2	few	ASSTMQGDTGELF
TRBV30	TRBJ2-7	.	AWSVGHLLYEQY
TRBV28	TRBJ1-1	.	ASRVVNTEAF
TRBV28	TRBJ2-2	.	ASSFTVANTGELF
TRBV7-9	TRBJ1-2	few	ASSPHRDRPYGYT
TRBV13	TRBJ2-1	.	ASSPGTRGVDEQF
TRBV30	TRBJ2-7	.	AWEGDQSWPSRTAQY
TRBV19	TRBJ1-1	.	ASRVTGTNTEAF
TRBV2	TRBJ2-7	.	ASSESSYEQY